This TCR beta chain was captured in a study of T cells in Graves' hyperthyroidism and ophthalmopathy. Findings and caveats of the study: Among thyroid clonotypes expanded above 0.001, most also appeared in blood.

This clonotype came up many times. Its antigen is currently unknown. RNA transcripts gave rise to amplified TCR beta CDR3 regions. HTBI primers were used for first-round RT-PCR of the TCR CDR3. TCRdb ran MiXCR on the multiplex PCR reads and lists one entry per CDR3 protein. The sample consists of a few hundred thousand distinct CDR3 sequences, 46% of them appearing once. The hyperthyroidism patients had all been newly diagnosed, and their disease duration was under 2 months. Their ages ranged from 18 to 65 years. Any patient presenting with uncontrolled infection, other autoimmune disease, pregnancy or lactation was left out. Diagnosis relied on clinical symptoms, serum thyroxine and TRAb, thyroid ultrasound and orbital computed tomography. The CDR3 is 12 amino acids. Germline loops: CDR1 MNHNY, CDR2 SVGAGI (reference sequence). V was trimmed by 6 bases and J by 7 bases, leaving 10 bases between them.

The V call is TRBV6-6, the J call TRBJ1-5; the D is unclear. The receptor's source is a woman in her late teens or twenties with Graves' hyperthyroidism. The specimen was peripheral blood or thyroid tissue (not recorded which). The CDR3 region has the DNA TGTGCCAGCAGGAGCGGTGGGCAGCCCCAGCATTTT. Translation gives CASRSGGQPQHF.